This T cell receptor beta chain derives from a study of blood T cell repertoires in COVID-19. Looking at the study overall: Acute and convalescent COVID-19 specimens originated in the United States, Italy and Spain. PBMCs, B-cell-depleted T cells, or T cells were the source of the cDNA or gDNA that made up the material.

Original processing notes: Using reference gene primer amplification, nucleated cell counts were estimated. Sequencing used immunoSEQ multiplex PCR; TCRdb keeps in-frame clones, though not all of them. Clone size and V and J calls were adopted from that table, with D and trimming inferred from the DNA. Among about 210,000 clones, about 83% were seen once, and the ten largest hold 2% to 3%. Germline lookup yields CDR1 SGHNT and CDR2 YYREEE (reference sequence). This CDR3 is built from 15 residues. With V trimmed by 4 bases and J by 0 bases, 5 bases remained unmatched. The material sequenced was peripheral blood. The TCR sequence derives from a woman aged 35 to 49 with active or convalescent COVID-19. The chain links TRBV5-4 to TRBJ1-1; 8 nucleotides match TRBD1. CDR3 coding DNA: TGTGCCAGCAGCGTCGACAGGGGCATGAACACTGAAGCTTTCTTT. Translation gives CASSVDRGMNTEAFF.